This T cell receptor (beta chain) was found in a study of blood T cells in healthy people across ages. V was shortened by 0 bases and J by 0 bases, with 8 bases between the two germline ends. The CDR3 has 15 amino acids. Germline CDR1 reads WSHSY; CDR2 reads SAAADI. Whole-study findings and limits: It was held that the diversity estimates obtained from one million T cells were underestimates. Versus aged donors, long-lived donors had higher diversity and more naive CD4+ cells.

A second about 7 to 11 cycle PCR used barcoded and J-beta primers. Each of the samples gave a minimum of 2.5 million paired-end reads that contained CDR3. MiXCR, run by TCRdb on the 5' RACE reads, gives a single entry per CDR3 protein. This sample has 910,000 or so distinct CDR3 sequences, with 51% found just once. A remark on this clonotype: Antigen unknown.

Every donor contributed 7.5 to 10 milliliters of peripheral blood by blood draw. The chain combines TRBV10-2 with TRBJ2-5; no firm D call. The sequencing sample was made of blood. The TCR originated in a woman in her fifties or sixties in good health. As DNA, the CDR3 is TGCGCCAGCAGTGAGTCTGTCAAGGACCAAGAGACCCAGTACTTC. Encoded protein: CASSESVKDQETQYF.